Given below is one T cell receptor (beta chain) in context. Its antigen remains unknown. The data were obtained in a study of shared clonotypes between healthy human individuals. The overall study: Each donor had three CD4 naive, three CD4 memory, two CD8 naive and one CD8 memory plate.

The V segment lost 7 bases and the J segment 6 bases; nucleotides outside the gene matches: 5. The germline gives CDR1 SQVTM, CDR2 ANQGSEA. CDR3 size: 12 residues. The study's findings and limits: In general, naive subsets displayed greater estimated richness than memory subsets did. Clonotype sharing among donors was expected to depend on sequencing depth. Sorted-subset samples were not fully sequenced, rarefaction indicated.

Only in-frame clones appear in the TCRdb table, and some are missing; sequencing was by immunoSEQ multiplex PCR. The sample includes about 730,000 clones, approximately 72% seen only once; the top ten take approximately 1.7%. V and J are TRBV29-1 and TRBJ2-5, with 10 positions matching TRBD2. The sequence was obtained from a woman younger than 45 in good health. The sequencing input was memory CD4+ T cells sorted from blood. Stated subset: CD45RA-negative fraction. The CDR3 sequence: CSAGLALQTQYF. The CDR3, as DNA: TGCAGCGCGGGACTAGCGTTGCAGACCCAGTACTTC.